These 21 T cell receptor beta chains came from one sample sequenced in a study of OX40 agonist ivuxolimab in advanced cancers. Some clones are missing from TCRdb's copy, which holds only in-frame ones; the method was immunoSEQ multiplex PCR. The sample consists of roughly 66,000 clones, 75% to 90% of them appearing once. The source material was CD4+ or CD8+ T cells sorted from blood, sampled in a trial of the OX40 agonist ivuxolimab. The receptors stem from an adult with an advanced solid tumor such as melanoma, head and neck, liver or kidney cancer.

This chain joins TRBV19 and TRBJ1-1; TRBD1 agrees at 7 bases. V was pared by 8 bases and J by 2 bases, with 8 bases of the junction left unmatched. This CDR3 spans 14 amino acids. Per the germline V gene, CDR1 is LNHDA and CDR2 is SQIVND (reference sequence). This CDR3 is CASLSTGINTEAFF. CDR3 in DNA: TGTGCCAGTCTCTCGACAGGGATTAACACTGAAGCTTTCTTT.

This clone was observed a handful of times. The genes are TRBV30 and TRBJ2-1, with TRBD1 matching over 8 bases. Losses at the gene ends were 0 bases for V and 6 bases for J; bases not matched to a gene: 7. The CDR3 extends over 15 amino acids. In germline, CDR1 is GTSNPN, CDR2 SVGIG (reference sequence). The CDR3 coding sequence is TGTGCCTGGAGTGTCAGGACAGGGTACGGCAATGAGCAGTTCTTC. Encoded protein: CAWSVRTGYGNEQFF. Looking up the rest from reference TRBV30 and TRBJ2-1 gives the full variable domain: SQTIHQWPATLVQPVGSPLSLECTVEGTSNPNLYWYRQAAGRGLQLLFYSVGIGQISSEVPQNLSASRPQDRQFILSSKKLLLSDSGFYLCAWSVRTGYGNEQFFGPGTRLTVL.

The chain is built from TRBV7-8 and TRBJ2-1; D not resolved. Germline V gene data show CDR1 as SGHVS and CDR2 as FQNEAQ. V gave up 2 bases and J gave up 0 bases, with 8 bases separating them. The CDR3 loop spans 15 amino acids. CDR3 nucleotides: TGTGCCAGCAGCTTAAATCCGAACTCCTACAATGAGCAGTTCTTC. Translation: CASSLNPNSYNEQFF.

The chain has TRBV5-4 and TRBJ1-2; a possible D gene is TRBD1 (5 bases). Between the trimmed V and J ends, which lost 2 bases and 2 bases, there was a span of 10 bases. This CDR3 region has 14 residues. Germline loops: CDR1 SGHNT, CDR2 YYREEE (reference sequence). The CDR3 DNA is TGTGCCAGCAGCTTCCAGGGTAAGAACTATGGCTACACCTTC. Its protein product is CASSFQGKNYGYTF.

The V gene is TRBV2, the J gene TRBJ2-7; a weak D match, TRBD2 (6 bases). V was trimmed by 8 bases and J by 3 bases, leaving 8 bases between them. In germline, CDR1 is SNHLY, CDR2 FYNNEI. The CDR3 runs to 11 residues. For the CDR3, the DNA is TGTGCCAGCCGGGGACTCTACGAGCAGTACTTC. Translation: CASRGLYEQYF.

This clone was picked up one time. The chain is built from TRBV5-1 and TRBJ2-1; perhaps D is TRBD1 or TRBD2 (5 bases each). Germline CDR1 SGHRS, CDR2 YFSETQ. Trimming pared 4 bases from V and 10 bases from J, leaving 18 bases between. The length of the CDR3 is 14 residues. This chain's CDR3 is CASSPLPQGREQFF. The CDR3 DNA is TGCGCCAGCAGCCCTTTGCCTCAGGGACGGGAGCAGTTCTTC.

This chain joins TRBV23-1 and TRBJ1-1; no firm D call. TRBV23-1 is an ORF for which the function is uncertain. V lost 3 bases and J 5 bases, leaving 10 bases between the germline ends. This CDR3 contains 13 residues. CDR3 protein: CASSQKGETEAFF. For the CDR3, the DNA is TGCGCCAGCAGTCAGAAGGGCGAAACTGAAGCTTTCTTT.

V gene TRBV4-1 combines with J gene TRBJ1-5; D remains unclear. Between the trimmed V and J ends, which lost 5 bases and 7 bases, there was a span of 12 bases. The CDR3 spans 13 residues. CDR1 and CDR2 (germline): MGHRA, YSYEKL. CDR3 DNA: TGCGCCAGCAGCAAAGGGCCACGCCAGCCCCAGCATTTT. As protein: CASSKGPRQPQHF.

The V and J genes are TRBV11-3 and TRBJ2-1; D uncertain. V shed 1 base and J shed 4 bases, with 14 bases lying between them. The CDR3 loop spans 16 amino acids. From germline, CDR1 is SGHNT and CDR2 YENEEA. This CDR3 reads CASSLGGSGKYNEQFF. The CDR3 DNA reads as TGTGCCAGCAGCTTAGGGGGTAGTGGGAAATACAATGAGCAGTTCTTC.

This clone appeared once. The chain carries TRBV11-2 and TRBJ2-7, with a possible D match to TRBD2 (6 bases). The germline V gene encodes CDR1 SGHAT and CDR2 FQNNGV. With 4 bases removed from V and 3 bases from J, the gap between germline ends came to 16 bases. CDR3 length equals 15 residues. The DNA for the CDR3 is TGTGCCAGCAGCTCGATCAGGGACTGGAGCTACGAGCAGTACGTC. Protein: CASSSIRDWSYEQYV.

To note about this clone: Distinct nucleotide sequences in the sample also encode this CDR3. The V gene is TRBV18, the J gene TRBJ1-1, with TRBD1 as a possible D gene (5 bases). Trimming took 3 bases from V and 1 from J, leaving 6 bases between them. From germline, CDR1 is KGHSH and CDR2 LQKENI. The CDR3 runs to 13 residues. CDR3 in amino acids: CASSPGTNTEAFF. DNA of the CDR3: TGTGCCAGCTCACCCGGGACGAACACTGAAGCTTTCTTT.

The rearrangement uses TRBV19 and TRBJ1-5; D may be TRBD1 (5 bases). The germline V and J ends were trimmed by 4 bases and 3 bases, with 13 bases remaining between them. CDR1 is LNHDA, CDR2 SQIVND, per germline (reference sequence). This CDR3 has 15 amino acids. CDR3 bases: TGTGCCAGTAGTAACCCAGGGTGGGACAATCAGCCCCAGCATTTT. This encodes CASSNPGWDNQPQHF.

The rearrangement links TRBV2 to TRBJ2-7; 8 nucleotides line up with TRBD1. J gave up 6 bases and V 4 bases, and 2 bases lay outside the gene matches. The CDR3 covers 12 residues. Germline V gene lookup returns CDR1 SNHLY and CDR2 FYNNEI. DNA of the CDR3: TGTGCCAGCAGTGGTCAGGGGGCCGAGCAGTACGTC. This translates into CASSGQGAEQYV.

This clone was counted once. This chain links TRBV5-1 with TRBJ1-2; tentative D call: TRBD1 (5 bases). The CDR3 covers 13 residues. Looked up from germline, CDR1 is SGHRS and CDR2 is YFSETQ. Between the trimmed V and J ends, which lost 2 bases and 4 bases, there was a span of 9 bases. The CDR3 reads CASSLDSFYGYTF. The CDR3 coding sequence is TGCGCCAGCAGCTTAGACAGCTTCTATGGCTACACCTTC. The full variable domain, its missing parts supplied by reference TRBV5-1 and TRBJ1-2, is KAGVTQTPRYLIKTRGQQVTLSCSPISGHRSVSWYQQTPGQGLQFLFEYFSETQRNKGNFPGRFSGRQFSNSRSEMNVSTLELGDSALYLCASSLDSFYGYTFGSGTRLTVV.

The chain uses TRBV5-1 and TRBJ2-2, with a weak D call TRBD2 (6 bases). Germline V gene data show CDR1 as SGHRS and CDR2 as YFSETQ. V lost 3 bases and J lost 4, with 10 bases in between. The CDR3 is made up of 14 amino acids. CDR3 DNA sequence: TGCGCCAGCAGCTCGGAGGGGACCACCGGGGAGCTGTTTTTT. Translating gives CASSSEGTTGELFF.

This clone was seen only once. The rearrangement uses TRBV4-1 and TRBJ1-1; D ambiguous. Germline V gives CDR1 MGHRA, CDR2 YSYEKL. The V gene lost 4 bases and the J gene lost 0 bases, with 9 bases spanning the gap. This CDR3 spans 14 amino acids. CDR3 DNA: TGCGCCAGCAGCCTTTGGGCCCTGAACACTGAAGCTTTCTTT. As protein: CASSLWALNTEAFF.

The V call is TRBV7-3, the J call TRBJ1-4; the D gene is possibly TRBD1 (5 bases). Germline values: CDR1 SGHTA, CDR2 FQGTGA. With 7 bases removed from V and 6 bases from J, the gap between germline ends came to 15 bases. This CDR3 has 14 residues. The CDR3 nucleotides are TGTGCCAGCAAGGTCAGGGCAACGGATGAAAAACTGTTTTTT. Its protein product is CASKVRATDEKLFF.

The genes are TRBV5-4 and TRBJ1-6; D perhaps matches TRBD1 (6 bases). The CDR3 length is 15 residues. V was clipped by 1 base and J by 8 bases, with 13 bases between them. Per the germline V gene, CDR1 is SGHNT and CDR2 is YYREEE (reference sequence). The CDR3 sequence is CASSLQDRIYSPLHF. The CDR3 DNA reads TGTGCCAGCAGCTTGCAGGACAGAATTTATTCACCCCTCCACTTT.

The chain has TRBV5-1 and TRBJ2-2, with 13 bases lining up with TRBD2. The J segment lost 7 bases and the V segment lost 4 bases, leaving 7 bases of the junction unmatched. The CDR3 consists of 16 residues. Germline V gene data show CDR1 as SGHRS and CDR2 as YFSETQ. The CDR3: CASSPTSGRAGGELFF. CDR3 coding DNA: TGCGCCAGCAGCCCAACTAGCGGGAGGGCCGGCGGGGAGCTGTTTTTT.

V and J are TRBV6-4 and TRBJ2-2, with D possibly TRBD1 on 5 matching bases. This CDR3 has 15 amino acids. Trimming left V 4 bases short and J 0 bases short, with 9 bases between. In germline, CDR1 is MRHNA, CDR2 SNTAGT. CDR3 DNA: TGTGCCAGCAGTGCTCAGGGTACGAACACCGGGGAGCTGTTTTTT. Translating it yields CASSAQGTNTGELFF.

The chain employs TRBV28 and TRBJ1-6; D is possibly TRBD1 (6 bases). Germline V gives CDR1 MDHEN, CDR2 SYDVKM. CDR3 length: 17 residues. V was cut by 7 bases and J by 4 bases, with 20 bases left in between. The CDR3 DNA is TGTGCCAGCATCCCCGGTGGGGGCGCAGGGTATAATTCACCCCTCCACTTT. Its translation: CASIPGGGAGYNSPLHF.